The entry that follows covers one TCR beta chain sequence. CDR1 is SGDLS and CDR2 is YYNGEE in the germline V gene. The V end was cut by 0 bases, the J end by 8 bases, with 12 bases between. This CDR3 contains 14 residues. Sequenced by immunoSEQ multiplex PCR; TCRdb stores in-frame clones only, minus some. Counted here are approximately 25,000 clones, 88% occurring once; the ten biggest clones make up about 0.68%. This sample is part of a study of T cell changes during pregnancy in multiple sclerosis. This material consisted of CD4+ T cells from peripheral blood mononuclear cells, taken in the first trimester of pregnancy. This rearrangement joins TRBV9 to TRBJ2-4, with a tentative D call TRBD2 (7 bases). This clonotype was sampled from a female donor in good health, enrolled as a control in a pregnancy study. CDR3 in DNA: TGTGCCAGCAGCGTAGAGGGGGGGCGTGACATTCAGTACTTC. Residues: CASSVEGGRDIQYF.